This T cell receptor beta chain derives from a study of T cell changes during pregnancy in multiple sclerosis. Germline-derived CDR1 and CDR2 are MGHRA and YSYEKL. The CDR3 loop spans 17 amino acids. Losses at the gene ends were 1 base for V and 6 bases for J; bases not matched to a gene: 9. This clone was recorded only once. Sequencing was performed with immunoSEQ multiplex PCR; in TCRdb, only in-frame clones are kept and a portion is missing. The sample shows about 28,000 clones, approximately 87% of them seen only once. The rearrangement links TRBV4-1 to TRBJ2-1, with 10 bases aligning to TRBD1. The starting material was CD8+ T cells from peripheral blood mononuclear cells, obtained after pregnancy. This clonotype was obtained from a female donor with multiple sclerosis, enrolled in a pregnancy study. CDR3 protein: CASSQVIGGQGVNEQFF. The CDR3 DNA follows: TGCGCCAGCAGCCAAGTTATTGGTGGACAGGGGGTCAATGAGCAGTTCTTC.